This T cell receptor beta chain was obtained from a study of blood T cell repertoires in COVID-19. Overall study: The study drew acute and convalescent COVID-19 samples from the United States, Italy and Spain. Sources were T cells, B-cell-depleted T cells, or PBMCs; the material itself was cDNA or gDNA.

Per the authors' pipeline: Amplified reference gene primers provided the basis for estimating nucleated cell counts. Only in-frame clones appear in the TCRdb table, and some are missing; sequencing was by immunoSEQ multiplex PCR. The D gene and trimming were derived from the DNA, and the V and J assignments and clone size from that table. Of around 99,000 clones in the sample, around three quarters were seen once. V shed 3 bases and J shed 4 bases, with 12 bases lying between them. Looked up from germline, CDR1 is SGHAT and CDR2 is FQNNGV. CDR3 length: 14 residues. This TCR came from a man in his fifties who had recovered from COVID-19. The chain couples TRBV11-2 to TRBJ2-5; the D gene is possibly TRBD1 (5 bases). Material: peripheral blood. CDR3 protein: CASSFAGPRETQYF. CDR3 in DNA: TGTGCCAGCAGCTTCGCAGGGCCTCGAGAGACCCAGTACTTC.